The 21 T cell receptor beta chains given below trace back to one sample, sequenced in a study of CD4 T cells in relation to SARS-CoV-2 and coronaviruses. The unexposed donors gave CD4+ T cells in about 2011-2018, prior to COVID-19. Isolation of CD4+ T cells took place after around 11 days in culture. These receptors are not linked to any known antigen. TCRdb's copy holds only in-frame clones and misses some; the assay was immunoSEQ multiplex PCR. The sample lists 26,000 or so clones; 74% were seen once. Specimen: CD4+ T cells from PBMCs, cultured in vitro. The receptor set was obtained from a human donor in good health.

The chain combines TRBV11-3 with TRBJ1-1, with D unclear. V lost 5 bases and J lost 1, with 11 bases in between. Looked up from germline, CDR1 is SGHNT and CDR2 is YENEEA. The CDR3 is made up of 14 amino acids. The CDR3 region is CASSPKSGNTEAFF. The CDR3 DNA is TGTGCCAGCAGCCCGAAATCCGGGAACACTGAAGCTTTCTTT.

CDR3 loop: CASSSGLAGGETQYF. DNA of the CDR3: TGTGCCAGCAGCTCGGGACTAGCGGGAGGAGAGACCCAGTACTTC. The rearrangement uses TRBV5-4 and TRBJ2-5; the match to TRBD2 covers 15 bases. V lost 3 bases, J lost 4 bases, and 1 base stayed unmatched. Germline lookup yields CDR1 SGHNT and CDR2 YYREEE (reference sequence). The CDR3 is 15 amino acids.

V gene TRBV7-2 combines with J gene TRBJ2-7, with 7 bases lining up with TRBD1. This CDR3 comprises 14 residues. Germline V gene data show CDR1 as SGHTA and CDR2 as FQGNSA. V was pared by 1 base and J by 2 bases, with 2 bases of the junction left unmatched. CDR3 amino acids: CASSLGQGTYEQYF. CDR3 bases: TGTGCCAGCAGCTTAGGACAGGGTACCTACGAGCAGTACTTC.

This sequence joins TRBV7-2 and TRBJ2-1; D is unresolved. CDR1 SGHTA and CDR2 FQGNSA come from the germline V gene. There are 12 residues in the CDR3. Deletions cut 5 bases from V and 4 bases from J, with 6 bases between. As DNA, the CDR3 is TGTGCCAGCAGCCCACAGTACAATGAGCAGTTCTTC. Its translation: CASSPQYNEQFF. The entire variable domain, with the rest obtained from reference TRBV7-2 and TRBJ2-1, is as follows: GAGVSQSPSNKVTEKGKDVELRCDPISGHTALYWYRQSLGQGLEFLIYFQGNSAPDKSGLPSDRFSAERTGGSVSTLTIQRTQQEDSAVYLCASSPQYNEQFFGPGTRLTVL.

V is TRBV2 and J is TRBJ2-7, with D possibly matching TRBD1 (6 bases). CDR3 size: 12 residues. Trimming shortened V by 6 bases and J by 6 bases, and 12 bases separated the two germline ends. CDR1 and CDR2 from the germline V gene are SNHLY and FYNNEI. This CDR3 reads CASRQDSLEQYF. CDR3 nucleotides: TGTGCCAGCAGACAGGACAGCCTCGAGCAGTACTTC.

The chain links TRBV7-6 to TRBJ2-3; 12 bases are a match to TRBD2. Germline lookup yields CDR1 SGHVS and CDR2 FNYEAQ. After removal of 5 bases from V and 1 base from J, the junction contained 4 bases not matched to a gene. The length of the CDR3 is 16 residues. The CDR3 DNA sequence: TGTGCCAGCAGCCCACGACTAGCGGGGGGCACAGATACGCAGTATTTT. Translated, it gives CASSPRLAGGTDTQYF.

CDR3 sequence: CASSTINSPLHF. CDR3 bases: TGTGCCAGCAGTACAATAAATTCACCCCTCCACTTT. V usage is TRBV5-4 and J usage is TRBJ1-6; D gene ambiguous. Deletions cut 5 bases from V and 7 bases from J, with 7 bases between. The CDR3 has 12 amino acids. Germline V CDR1 and CDR2: SGHNT, YYREEE (reference sequence).

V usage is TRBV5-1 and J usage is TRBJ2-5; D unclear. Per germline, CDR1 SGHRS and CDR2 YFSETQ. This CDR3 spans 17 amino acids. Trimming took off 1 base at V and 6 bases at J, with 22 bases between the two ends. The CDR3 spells CASSLTSLQASAQTQYF. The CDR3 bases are TGCGCCAGCAGCTTGACCTCACTCCAAGCCTCTGCGCAGACCCAGTACTTC.

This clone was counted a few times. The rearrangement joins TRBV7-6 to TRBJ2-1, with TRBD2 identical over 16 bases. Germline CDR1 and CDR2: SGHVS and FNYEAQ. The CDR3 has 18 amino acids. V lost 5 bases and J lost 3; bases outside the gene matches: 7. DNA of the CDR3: TGTGCCAGCAGCACCGGGACTAGCGGGGGGGCGGGCTACAATGAGCAGTTCTTC. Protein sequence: CASSTGTSGGAGYNEQFF.

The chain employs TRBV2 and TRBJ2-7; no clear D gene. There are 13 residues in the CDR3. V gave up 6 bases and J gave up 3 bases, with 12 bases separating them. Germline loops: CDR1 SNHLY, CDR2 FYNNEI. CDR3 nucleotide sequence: TGTGCCAGCAGAACCGATAGCAGCTACGAGCAGTACTTC. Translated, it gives CASRTDSSYEQYF.

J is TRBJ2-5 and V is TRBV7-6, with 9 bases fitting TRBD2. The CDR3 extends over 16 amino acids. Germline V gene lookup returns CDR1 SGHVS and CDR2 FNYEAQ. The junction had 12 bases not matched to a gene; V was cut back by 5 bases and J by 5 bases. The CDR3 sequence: CASSPRSLAGPETQYF. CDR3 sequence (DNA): TGTGCCAGCAGCCCAAGGTCCCTAGCGGGACCGGAGACCCAGTACTTC.

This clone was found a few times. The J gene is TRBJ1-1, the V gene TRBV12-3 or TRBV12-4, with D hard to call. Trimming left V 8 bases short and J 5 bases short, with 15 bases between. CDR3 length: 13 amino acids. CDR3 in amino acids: CASGQDGVTEAFF. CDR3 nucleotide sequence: TGTGCCAGCGGTCAGGACGGGGTTACTGAAGCTTTCTTT.

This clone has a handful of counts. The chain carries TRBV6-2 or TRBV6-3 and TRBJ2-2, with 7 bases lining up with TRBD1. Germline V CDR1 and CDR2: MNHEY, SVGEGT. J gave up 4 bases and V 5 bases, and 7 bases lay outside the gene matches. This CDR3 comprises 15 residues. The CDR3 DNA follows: TGTGCCAGCAGTAAAGACAGGGCGGGCACCGGGGAGCTGTTTTTT. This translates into CASSKDRAGTGELFF.

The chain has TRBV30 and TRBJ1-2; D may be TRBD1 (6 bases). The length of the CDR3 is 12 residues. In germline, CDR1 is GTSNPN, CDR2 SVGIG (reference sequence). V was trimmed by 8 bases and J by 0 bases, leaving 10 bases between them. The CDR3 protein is CAAGGPNYGYTF. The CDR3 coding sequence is TGTGCCGCGGGGGGCCCTAACTATGGCTACACCTTC.

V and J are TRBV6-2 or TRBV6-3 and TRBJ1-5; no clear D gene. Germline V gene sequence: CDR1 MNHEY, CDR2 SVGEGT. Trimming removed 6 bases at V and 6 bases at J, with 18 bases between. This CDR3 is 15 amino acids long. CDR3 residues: CASSPFEGGSQPQHF. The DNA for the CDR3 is TGTGCCAGCAGCCCGTTCGAGGGCGGGAGTCAGCCCCAGCATTTT.

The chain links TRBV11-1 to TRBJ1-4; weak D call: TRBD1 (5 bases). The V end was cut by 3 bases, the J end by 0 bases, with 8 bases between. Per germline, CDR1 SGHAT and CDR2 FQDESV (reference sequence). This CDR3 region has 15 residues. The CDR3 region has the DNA TGTGCCAGCAGCTTCGGGGACGCAACTAATGAAAAACTGTTTTTT. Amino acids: CASSFGDATNEKLFF.

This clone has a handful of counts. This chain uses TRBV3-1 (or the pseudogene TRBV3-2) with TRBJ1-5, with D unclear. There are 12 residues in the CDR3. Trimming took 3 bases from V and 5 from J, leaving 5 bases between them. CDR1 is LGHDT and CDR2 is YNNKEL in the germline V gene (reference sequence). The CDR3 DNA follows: TGTGCCAGCAGCCATAATGATCAGCCCCAGCATTTT. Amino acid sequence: CASSHNDQPQHF.

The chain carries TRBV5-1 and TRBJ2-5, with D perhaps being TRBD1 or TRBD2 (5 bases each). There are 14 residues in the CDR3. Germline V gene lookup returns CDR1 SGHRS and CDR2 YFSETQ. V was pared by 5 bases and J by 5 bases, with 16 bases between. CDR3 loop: CASSTGRDGETQYF. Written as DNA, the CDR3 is TGCGCCAGCAGTACTGGAAGGGACGGGGAGACCCAGTACTTC. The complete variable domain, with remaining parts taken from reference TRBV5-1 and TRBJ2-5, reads KAGVTQTPRYLIKTRGQQVTLSCSPISGHRSVSWYQQTPGQGLQFLFEYFSETQRNKGNFPGRFSGRQFSNSRSEMNVSTLELGDSALYLCASSTGRDGETQYFGPGTRLLVL.

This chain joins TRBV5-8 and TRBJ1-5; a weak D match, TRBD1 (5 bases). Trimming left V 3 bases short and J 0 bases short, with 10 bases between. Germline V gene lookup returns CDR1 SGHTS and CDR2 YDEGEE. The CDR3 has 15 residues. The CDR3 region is CASSSGTHSNQPQHF. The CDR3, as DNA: TGTGCCAGCAGCTCCGGGACCCATAGCAATCAGCCCCAGCATTTT.

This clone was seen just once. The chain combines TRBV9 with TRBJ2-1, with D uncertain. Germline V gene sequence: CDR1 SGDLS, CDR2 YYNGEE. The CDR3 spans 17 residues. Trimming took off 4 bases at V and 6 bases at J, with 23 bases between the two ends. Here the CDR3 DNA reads TGTGCCAGCAGCCCAGGTGGCGCTGTCGGGCAGTTCAATGAGCAGTTCTTC. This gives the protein CASSPGGAVGQFNEQFF.

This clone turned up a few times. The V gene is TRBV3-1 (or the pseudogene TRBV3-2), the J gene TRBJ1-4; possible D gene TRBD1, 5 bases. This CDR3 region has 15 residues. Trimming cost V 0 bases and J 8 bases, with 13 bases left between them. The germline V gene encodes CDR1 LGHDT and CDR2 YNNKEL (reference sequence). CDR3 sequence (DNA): TGTGCCAGCAGCCAAGATCAGGGTATACAAGAAAAACTGTTTTTT. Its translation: CASSQDQGIQEKLFF.